Listed below are T cell receptor beta chains from one sample, sequenced in a study of blood T cell repertoires in COVID-19. Some clones are missing from TCRdb's copy, which holds only in-frame ones; the method was immunoSEQ multiplex PCR. The sample records roughly 100,000 clones, 80% to 90% being singletons. The material sequenced was peripheral blood. These receptors were obtained from a woman in her 70s with acute or convalescent COVID-19. The CDR3 runs from the conserved cysteine through the conserved F or W. D genes are given only for firm matches. The size field is filled for only some rows; it gives once, few, many or a size class.

-	TRBV4-2	TRBJ1-4	-	TGTGCCAGTCGCCGGTTGTCTAATGAAAAACTGTTTTTT	CASRRLSNEKLFF
-	TRBV21-1	TRBJ2-1	-	TGTGCCAGCATTTCAGGGTCAGGGGGCTGTGAGCAGTTCTTC	CASISGSGGCEQFF
-	TRBV5-1	TRBJ2-1	-	TGCGCCAGCAGATTTGCGGCCAACAATGAGCAGTTCTTC	CASRFAANNEQFF
-	TRBV5-1	TRBJ2-5	TRBD2	TGCGCCAGCAGCTCAACCGGGACTAGGGGAGAGACCCAGTACTTC	CASSSTGTRGETQYF
few	TRBV3-1/TRBV3-2	TRBJ2-3	TRBD2	TGTGCCAGCAGCCAGCGGGGGGATACGCAGTATTTT	CASSQRGDTQYF
-	TRBV18	TRBJ2-2	TRBD2	TGTGCCAGCTCACGGTGGACTAGCGGGAGCGGGGAGCTGTTTTTT	CASSRWTSGSGELFF
-	TRBV20-1	TRBJ2-7	TRBD2	TGCAGTGCTAGCGGCGGGAGCGAGCAGTACTTC	CSASGGSEQYF
-	TRBV19	TRBJ2-1	-	TGTGCCAGTATGGGACTTCAACTCACCTACAATGAGCAGTTCTTC	CASMGLQLTYNEQFF
-	TRBV20-1	TRBJ2-5	TRBD2	TGCAGTGCTAGTTTAGCGGGAGGGCAAGAGACCCAGTACTTC	CSASLAGGQETQYF
-	TRBV4-1	TRBJ2-1	TRBD2	TGCGCCAGCAGCCTAAATAGCGGGGGGGCTAGATATGAGCAGTTCTTC	CASSLNSGGARYEQFF
once	TRBV6-6	TRBJ2-3	TRBD2	TGTGCCAGCAGTCAGACGACCAAAAGCGGGAGGGGAGATACGCAGTATTTT	CASSQTTKSGRGDTQYF
-	TRBV24-1	TRBJ2-1	-	TGTGCCACCGCCAGGGGCGGCAATGAGCAGTTCTTC	CATARGGNEQFF
-	TRBV5-1	TRBJ2-7	TRBD2	TGCGCCAGCAGCAAAGCGGGGCCGTCCTACGAGCAGTACTTC	CASSKAGPSYEQYF
-	TRBV3-1/TRBV3-2	TRBJ1-6	-	TGTGCCAGCAGCCAATTACAGAATTCACCCCTCCACTTT	CASSQLQNSPLHF
-	TRBV29-1	TRBJ2-3	-	TGCAGCGCCAATTTAGGGGGATTCAGTACAGATACGCAGTATTTT	CSANLGGFSTDTQYF
once	TRBV27	TRBJ2-5	-	TGTGCCAGCAGTCAGGTCGTTGGGTCATCATACCAAGAGACCCAGTACTTC	CASSQVVGSSYQETQYF
-	TRBV27	TRBJ2-7	TRBD2	TGTGCCAGCAGTTTTGGCGGGAGTAGCAACGAGCAGTACTTC	CASSFGGSSNEQYF
once	TRBV6-5	TRBJ2-5	TRBD1	TGTGCCAGCAGTACCCGGGGACAGATACAAGAGACCCAGTACTTC	CASSTRGQIQETQYF